This section outlines one T cell receptor beta chain sequence together with its context. Its antigen is currently unknown. TCRdb reprocessed the 5' RACE reads with MiXCR, giving one entry per CDR3 protein. The sample includes approximately 550,000 distinct CDR3 sequences, roughly 13% of them seen just once. The data stem from a study of CD8 T cells in ankylosing spondylitis. Study outcomes and limitations: A motif in TCR beta, a set of roughly eight highly homologous variants, appeared characteristic of ankylosing spondylitis blood. Reportedly, significant enrichment of disease-linked clones occurred in matched ankylosing spondylitis synovial fluid.

This receptor was taken from a male donor with ankylosing spondylitis. Sequenced sample: blood, either unsorted or a sorted T cell fraction (not recorded which).

CDR3 residues: CASSPVVSVTTYEQYF. The CDR3, as DNA: TGTGCCAGCAGCCCCGTTGTGTCAGTCACGACCTACGAGCAGTACTTC. The rearrangement uses TRBV7-2 and TRBJ2-7; D not certain. Trimming took 5 bases from V and 2 from J, leaving 19 bases between them. The germline V gene has CDR1 SGHTA and CDR2 FQGNSA. The length of the CDR3 is 16 residues.